This T cell receptor beta chain was sequenced in a study of blood T cell repertoires in COVID-19. Overall study context: Acute and convalescent COVID-19 specimens originated in the United States, Italy and Spain. PBMCs, B-cell-depleted T cells, or T cells were the source of the cDNA or gDNA that made up the material.

The CDR3 is 11 residues long. CDR1 is MNHNY and CDR2 is SVGAGI in the germline V gene (reference sequence). Trimming pared 6 bases from V and 7 bases from J, leaving 10 bases between. Per the original methods: Reference gene primers were amplified, and this amplification served to estimate nucleated cell counts. Some clones are missing from TCRdb's copy, which holds only in-frame ones; the method was immunoSEQ multiplex PCR. That table gives V, J and clone size, and the DNA gave D and trimming. The data contain approximately 200,000 clones, approximately 91% of them singletons. Sequencing input: peripheral blood. V is TRBV6-6 and J is TRBJ2-7, with no clear D. The sequence came from a man aged 70 or older with active or convalescent COVID-19. CDR3 sequence (DNA): TGTGCCAGCAGCCTACTCAGGGAGCAGTACTTC. It yields the protein CASSLLREQYF.